The 18 T cell receptor beta chains below all came from one sample that was sequenced in a study of identical twins. TCRdb reanalysed the 5' RACE reads using MiXCR and keeps one entry per CDR3 protein. The sample has over 250,000 distinct CDR3 sequences; roughly 9.8% are singletons. The sample also formed part of further work on yellow fever vaccine responses in identical twins.

Sequences were obtained from CD8+ T cells sorted from blood. These receptor sequences come from a woman between 18 and 29 years old in good health.

This clonotype was observed at least ten times. The genes are TRBV12-3 or TRBV12-4 and TRBJ2-7; possibly TRBD1 for D (5 bases). CDR3 length equals 16 residues. Trimming removed 2 bases at V and 0 bases at J, with 14 bases between. The DNA for the CDR3 is TGTGCCAGCAGTTTAATGGTCGTAGGGGACTCCTACGAGCAGTACTTC. Protein sequence: CASSLMVVGDSYEQYF.

This clonotype was recorded at least ten times. This chain connects TRBV7-2 to TRBJ2-1; D is uncertain. Trimming cost V 6 bases and J 4 bases, with 13 bases left between them. The CDR3 length is 14 residues. Germline V gene sequence: CDR1 SGHTA, CDR2 FQGNSA. The CDR3 protein is CASSPSGSYNEQFF. The DNA of the CDR3 is TGTGCCAGCAGTCCGTCTGGCTCTTACAATGAGCAGTTCTTC.

V gene TRBV10-3 combines with J gene TRBJ2-7, with TRBD1 matching 8 bases. The CDR3 has 15 residues. Trimming at V came to 8 bases and at J to 4 bases, leaving 13 bases not matched to a gene. Germline V gene data show CDR1 as ENHRY and CDR2 as SYGVKD. CDR3 loop: CAIRTGTTQVYEQYF. The CDR3 nucleotides read TGTGCCATCCGGACAGGGACCACGCAAGTGTACGAGCAGTACTTC.

This clonotype was seen repeatedly, ten times or more. The chain couples TRBV11-1 to TRBJ1-6; the D gene is possibly TRBD1 (6 bases). V was cut by 5 bases and J by 4 bases, with 9 bases left in between. The CDR3 covers 14 residues. CDR1 is SGHAT and CDR2 is FQDESV in the germline V gene (reference sequence). The CDR3 bases are TGTGCCAGCAGCCAAGGACAGTATAATTCACCCCTCCACTTT. It yields the protein CASSQGQYNSPLHF.

This clonotype was counted many times. The chain recombines TRBV28 with TRBJ2-3; 10 positions agree with TRBD2. V was clipped by 7 bases and J by 2 bases; unmatched bases: 6. Germline V gene lookup returns CDR1 MDHEN and CDR2 SYDVKM. CDR3 size: 15 residues. The CDR3: CASTPSGGATDTQYF. The CDR3 DNA follows: TGTGCCAGCACCCCAAGCGGGGGGGCCACAGATACGCAGTATTTT.

The chain employs TRBV3-1 and TRBJ2-3; no clear D gene. The CDR3 runs 14 residues. Germline V gene data show CDR1 as LGHDT and CDR2 as YNNKEL (reference sequence). Trimming pared 2 bases from V and 5 bases from J, leaving 11 bases between. The CDR3 DNA reads as TGTGCCAGCAGCCAACCACAGCCTGTAGATACGCAGTATTTT. Translated: CASSQPQPVDTQYF.

The V and J genes are TRBV19 and TRBJ2-2; 7 bases line up with TRBD1. The germline V gene encodes CDR1 LNHDA and CDR2 SQIVND (reference sequence). The CDR3 has 14 residues. The junction had 4 bases not matched to a gene; V was cut back by 5 bases and J by 4 bases. The CDR3 here is CASSPRDSTGELFF. The DNA for the CDR3 is TGTGCCAGTAGTCCTCGGGACAGCACCGGGGAGCTGTTTTTT.

This clonotype was seen more than once but under ten times. The chain carries TRBV11-2 and TRBJ2-5, with a weak D call TRBD1 (6 bases). The CDR3 totals 15 residues. Germline V gene lookup returns CDR1 SGHAT and CDR2 FQNNGV. V was pared by 1 base and J by 5 bases, with 14 bases between. CDR3 sequence reads: CASSLVYQGYETQYF. The CDR3 region has the DNA TGTGCCAGCAGCTTAGTTTATCAGGGGTACGAGACCCAGTACTTC.

V and J are TRBV27 and TRBJ2-1; no reliable D call. V lost 0 bases to trimming and J lost 8 bases, with 11 bases between them. This CDR3 comprises 14 residues. From germline, CDR1 is MNHEY and CDR2 SMNVEV (reference sequence). The CDR3 DNA follows: TGTGCCAGCAGTTTATCCCCGAATGCGTATGAGCAGTTCTTC. Translation: CASSLSPNAYEQFF.

This clonotype was seen only a few times. The chain couples TRBV28 to TRBJ2-7; 11 positions agree with TRBD2. Germline V gives CDR1 MDHEN, CDR2 SYDVKM. With V trimmed by 4 bases and J by 6 bases, 11 bases remained unmatched. The CDR3 contains 16 residues. CDR3 region: CASSSVASGRNAEQYF. The CDR3 coding sequence is TGTGCCAGCAGTTCTGTGGCTAGCGGGAGGAATGCCGAGCAGTACTTC. Based on the CDR3 plus reference TRBV28 and TRBJ2-7, the full variable domain is DVKVTQSSRYLVKRTGEKVFLECVQDMDHENMFWYRQDPGLGLRLIYFSYDVKMKEKGDIPEGYSVSREKKERFSLILESASTNQTSMYLCASSSVASGRNAEQYFGPGTRLTVT.

This clonotype appeared many times. The gene calls are TRBV9 and TRBJ2-5; D possibly matches TRBD1 or TRBD2 (6 bases each). Deletions cut 2 bases from V and 1 base from J, with 12 bases between. In germline, CDR1 is SGDLS, CDR2 YYNGEE. The CDR3 spans 15 residues. DNA of the CDR3: TGTGCCAGCAGCGTGGAGGGGGTTATCCAAGAGACCCAGTACTTC. As protein: CASSVEGVIQETQYF.

The chain combines TRBV10-3 with TRBJ2-7; D is unresolved. CDR1 and CDR2 (germline): ENHRY, SYGVKD. The CDR3 runs 13 residues. V was shortened by 4 bases and J by 7 bases, with 14 bases between the two germline ends. CDR3 in amino acids: CAISGPYTGEQYF. CDR3 DNA sequence: TGTGCCATCAGTGGGCCTTACACTGGAGAGCAGTACTTC.

This clonotype has ten or more counts. This sequence joins TRBV15 and TRBJ2-3; D uncertain. Germline V gene sequence: CDR1 LNHNV, CDR2 YYDKDF (reference sequence). This CDR3 contains 13 residues. The V end was cut by 1 base, the J end by 2 bases, with 4 bases between. This CDR3 reads CATSRGDTDTQYF. As DNA, the CDR3 is TGTGCCACCAGCAGAGGGGACACAGATACGCAGTATTTT. Using reference TRBV15 and TRBJ2-3 for the parts outside the CDR3, the full variable domain is DAMVIQNPRYQVTQFGKPVTLSCSQTLNHNVMYWYQQKSSQAPKLLFHYYDKDFNNEADTPDNFQSRRPNTSFCFLDIRSPGLGDTAMYLCATSRGDTDTQYFGPGTRLTVL.

This sequence joins TRBV11-1 and TRBJ2-7; 13 bases map to TRBD2. The J segment lost 3 bases and the V segment lost 3 bases, leaving 11 bases of the junction unmatched. This CDR3 has 18 residues. Looked up from germline, CDR1 is SGHAT and CDR2 is FQDESV (reference sequence). The CDR3 loop is CASSFGTSGTSHYYEQYF. The CDR3 region has the DNA TGTGCCAGCAGCTTCGGGACTAGCGGGACCTCTCATTACTACGAGCAGTACTTC.

This clonotype occurred a few times. A read error may account for a junction end that differs from germline. V and J are TRBV20-1 and TRBJ2-7; 9 bases fit TRBD1. The germline V gene has CDR1 DFQATT and CDR2 SNEGSKA (reference sequence). The CDR3 runs to 17 residues. CDR3 in amino acids: CCARDLHPLRDRDEQYF. The DNA of the CDR3 is TGCTGTGCTAGAGATCTCCACCCCCTCCGGGACAGGGACGAGCAGTACTTC.

The chain has TRBV20-1 and TRBJ2-7; TRBD2 is a possible D gene (6 bases). Trimming cost V 3 bases and J 4 bases, with 13 bases left between them. In germline, CDR1 is DFQATT, CDR2 SNEGSKA (reference sequence). The CDR3 runs 13 residues. CDR3 protein: CSARSRDFYEQYF. In nucleotides, the CDR3 is TGCAGTGCTAGGTCCCGGGACTTTTACGAGCAGTACTTC.

This clonotype was seen a few times. This rearrangement joins TRBV20-1 to TRBJ1-2, with TRBD1 as a possible D gene (5 bases). The germline V gene has CDR1 DFQATT and CDR2 SNEGSKA (reference sequence). V lost 0 bases and J lost 4, with 18 bases in between. This CDR3 is 16 amino acids long. The CDR3 loop reads CSARDRMGGGPYGYTF. The CDR3 region has the DNA TGCAGTGCTAGAGATCGAATGGGCGGGGGACCCTATGGCTACACCTTC.

This clonotype was seen only a few times. V and J are TRBV6-2 or TRBV6-3 and TRBJ2-1; 7 bases are shared with TRBD2. The CDR3 is made up of 18 amino acids. The germline CDR1 and CDR2 sequences are MNHEY and SVGEGT. The V segment lost 6 bases and the J segment 0 bases; nucleotides outside the gene matches: 14. The CDR3 coding sequence is TGTGCCAGCAGCATCGGGATCGCACTAGCGAGCTCCTACAATGAGCAGTTCTTC. This codes for CASSIGIALASSYNEQFF.